These 3 T cell receptor beta chains originate from one sample sequenced in a study of T cells in Graves' hyperthyroidism and ophthalmopathy. RNA transcripts served as the template for amplifying TCR beta CDR3 regions. First-round RT-PCR of the TCR CDR3 relied on the HTBI primer set. TCRdb fed the multiplex PCR reads into MiXCR, producing one record per CDR3 protein. The sample holds more than 300,000 distinct CDR3 sequences, roughly 18% seen once. The sequenced material came from blood. These receptors all come from a man aged 18 to 30 with Graves' ophthalmopathy.

This clonotype was seen repeatedly, ten times or more. The V call is TRBV2, the J call TRBJ1-1; weak D call: TRBD1 (6 bases). The CDR3 spans 12 residues. Looked up from germline, CDR1 is SNHLY and CDR2 is FYNNEI. The V gene lost 10 bases and the J gene lost 5 bases, with 14 bases spanning the gap. The CDR3 DNA sequence: TGTGCCACCCAGGGGTCGGGTACTGAAGCTTTCTTT. It translates to CATQGSGTEAFF.

The gene calls are TRBV11-2 and TRBJ2-1, with a tentative D call TRBD2 (6 bases). V was shortened by 4 bases and J by 5 bases, with 9 bases between the two germline ends. The CDR3 runs to 13 residues. CDR1 and CDR2 from the germline V gene are SGHAT and FQNNGV. The CDR3 DNA reads as TGTGCCAGCAGCTGGGACTGGGACAATGAGCAGTTCTTC. Translation gives CASSWDWDNEQFF.

This clonotype occurred a few times. The V gene is TRBV19, the J gene TRBJ2-6, with D possibly being TRBD1 (6 bases). This CDR3 is built from 17 residues. V was pared by 1 base and J by 3 bases, with 13 bases between. Per germline, CDR1 LNHDA and CDR2 SQIVND (reference sequence). CDR3 in amino acids: CASSIGEQGYGANVLTF. The DNA of the CDR3 is TGTGCCAGTAGTATAGGAGAACAGGGCTATGGGGCCAACGTCCTGACTTTC.